This T cell receptor (beta chain) was sequenced for a study of cytomegalovirus exposure and HLA in healthy donors. This clone showed up just a few times. Clones were read by immunoSEQ multiplex PCR, and TCRdb kept only the in-frame ones, dropping some. Of about 160,000 clones listed, about 86% are singletons. CDR1 is MNHEY and CDR2 is SMNVEV in the germline V gene (reference sequence). V gave up 3 bases and J gave up 3 bases; unmatched junction bases: 8. The CDR3 spans 16 residues. This chain joins TRBV27 and TRBJ2-5; 9 nucleotides match TRBD1. The origin of this receptor is a woman in her thirties in good health and CMV-seronegative. The sample taken for sequencing was PBMCs. CDR3 sequence (DNA): TGTGCCAGCAGTTTTTTACAGGGGGCTGGCAAAGAGACCCAGTACTTC. This codes for CASSFLQGAGKETQYF.